The 27 T cell receptor beta chains in this list originate from one sample, sequenced in a study of control samples from healthy donors and cancer patients (dated by TCRdb to the early 2020s). Library creation used the immunoSEQ multiplex PCR assay. TCRdb mirrors the immuneACCESS table, restricted to in-frame sequences. Some clones are absent from its copies; in checked studies, under half trace to an unresolved V gene, and the reason for the others is unknown. The sample contains about 84,000 clones, 75% to 85% of them found a single time. The ten largest clones represent around a tenth of the sample. Input material: PBMCs. The receptors stem from a man in his fifties or sixties with head and neck cancer.

This clone was counted once. The V gene is TRBV29-1, the J gene TRBJ2-3; D is undetermined. Between the trimmed V and J ends, which lost 4 bases and 4 bases, there was a span of 12 bases. The CDR3 sequence is 13 residues long. CDR1 SQVTM and CDR2 ANQGSEA come from the germline V gene. The CDR3 protein is CSVVTNESDTQYF. CDR3 DNA: TGCAGCGTTGTGACCAATGAGTCAGATACGCAGTATTTT.

This chain links TRBV5-6 with TRBJ1-4, with TRBD1 as a possible D gene (6 bases). Trimming removed 0 bases at V and 3 bases at J, with 9 bases between. This CDR3 is 15 amino acids long. Germline V gene lookup returns CDR1 SGHDT and CDR2 YYEEEE. CDR3 sequence (DNA): TGTGCCAGCAGCTTGGAGGGGGATCCTAATGAAAAACTGTTTTTT. Translation: CASSLEGDPNEKLFF.

Notes on this clone: This may arise from a read error, as a much more abundant clone is one base away. This chain links TRBV2 with TRBJ2-7; 8 nucleotides match TRBD1. V trimming: 3 bases; J trimming: 2 bases; junction bases outside the gene matches: 3. CDR3 length: 14 residues. Germline V gene lookup returns CDR1 SNHLY and CDR2 FYNNEI. The CDR3 reads CASSEGDRPYEQYF. The DNA of the CDR3 is TGTGCCAGCAGTGAGGGGGACAGGCCCTACGAGCAGTACTTC.

The CDR3 sequence is CASSEMPNYGYTF. The CDR3, as DNA: TGTGCCAGCAGTGAAATGCCTAACTATGGCTACACCTTC. V is TRBV2 and J is TRBJ1-2; D not resolved. Germline V gene sequence: CDR1 SNHLY, CDR2 FYNNEI. The CDR3 totals 13 residues. V lost 2 bases and J lost 0, with 4 bases in between.

This clone has more than one count but fewer than ten. The V gene is TRBV3-1 (or the pseudogene TRBV3-2), the J gene TRBJ1-4; no reliable D call. Germline assignment: CDR1 LGHDT and CDR2 YNNKEL (reference sequence). The V end lost 0 bases, the J end lost 10 bases, and 12 bases lay between the germline ends. The CDR3 contains 14 residues. The CDR3 spells CASSQDSGVAKLFF. The CDR3 region has the DNA TGTGCCAGCAGCCAAGATAGCGGGGTGGCAAAACTGTTTTTT.

The chain employs TRBV5-1 and TRBJ2-1, with 16 bases aligning to TRBD2. Germline loops: CDR1 SGHRS, CDR2 YFSETQ. With 4 bases clipped from V and 5 bases from J, the junction kept 15 bases outside the gene matches. CDR3 size: 20 residues. The CDR3 DNA reads as TGCGCCAGCAGCCTACCGAGCGGGACTAGCGGGAGGGCCGCGCACAATGAGCAGTTCTTC. Its translation is CASSLPSGTSGRAAHNEQFF.

The rearrangement joins TRBV5-1 to TRBJ2-2; tentatively, D is TRBD1 (5 bases). Trimming took off 5 bases at V and 1 base at J, with 9 bases between the two ends. Germline lookup yields CDR1 SGHRS and CDR2 YFSETQ. This CDR3 spans 14 amino acids. The chain's CDR3 is CASRGPGNTGELFF. For the CDR3, the DNA is TGCGCCAGCAGGGGGCCGGGGAACACCGGGGAGCTGTTTTTT.

V is TRBV30 and J is TRBJ2-7, with a weak D call TRBD1 (6 bases). Germline lookup yields CDR1 GTSNPN and CDR2 SVGIG (reference sequence). CDR3 length: 16 residues. V was clipped by 0 bases and J by 2 bases, with 17 bases between them. CDR3 bases: TGTGCCTGGAGTGTACGAGCGGCAGGGGCCCCCTACGAGCAGTACTTC. Translation gives CAWSVRAAGAPYEQYF.

This sequence joins TRBV4-1 and TRBJ2-7; TRBD1 is a possible D gene (5 bases). Germline-derived CDR1 and CDR2 are MGHRA and YSYEKL. CDR3 length: 13 amino acids. V lost 0 bases and J lost 3, with 6 bases in between. CDR3 region: CASSQDRDYEQYF. The CDR3 DNA sequence: TGCGCCAGCAGCCAAGACAGGGACTACGAGCAGTACTTC.

The chain recombines TRBV10-3 with TRBJ2-1; 7 bases fit TRBD2. Germline values: CDR1 ENHRY, CDR2 SYGVKD. The CDR3 is made up of 14 amino acids. V lost 4 bases to trimming and J lost 5 bases; unmatched junction nucleotides: 5. This CDR3 is CAISVVLANNEQFF. The CDR3 DNA follows: TGTGCCATCAGTGTCGTACTAGCGAACAATGAGCAGTTCTTC.

This chain links TRBV5-1 with TRBJ2-3; 8 bases map to TRBD1. Germline assignment: CDR1 SGHRS and CDR2 YFSETQ. Trimming at V came to 0 bases and at J to 6 bases, leaving 6 bases not matched to a gene. The CDR3 sequence is 15 residues long. CDR3 region: CASSLAQGARDTQYF. The CDR3 coding sequence is TGCGCCAGCAGCTTGGCCCAGGGGGCGCGGGATACGCAGTATTTT. Combining the CDR3 with reference TRBV5-1 and TRBJ2-3 gives the whole variable domain KAGVTQTPRYLIKTRGQQVTLSCSPISGHRSVSWYQQTPGQGLQFLFEYFSETQRNKGNFPGRFSGRQFSNSRSEMNVSTLELGDSALYLCASSLAQGARDTQYFGPGTRLTVL.

The V and J genes are TRBV2 and TRBJ2-7, with D uncertain. CDR3 length equals 16 residues. The germline CDR1 and CDR2 sequences are SNHLY and FYNNEI. Trimming removed 6 bases from V and 4 bases from J, with 22 bases in between. The CDR3 bases are TGTGCCAGCAGCCCAGTGTCATCCAGCGTGAGATACGAGCAGTACTTC. Encoded protein: CASSPVSSSVRYEQYF.

The rearrangement links TRBV5-1 to TRBJ1-2, with no clear D. The CDR3 runs to 12 residues. Germline V lookup: CDR1 SGHRS, CDR2 YFSETQ. V gave up 4 bases and J gave up 5 bases, with 9 bases separating them. The DNA of the CDR3 is TGCGCCAGCAGCCCGGACCAATATGGCTACACCTTC. Residues: CASSPDQYGYTF.

There are a few counts of this clone. An end of the junction does not agree with germline; a read error may underlie this. The chain combines TRBV29-1 with TRBJ1-2; D is uncertain. The CDR3 totals 11 residues. Germline loops: CDR1 SQVTM, CDR2 ANQGSEA. This chain's CDR3 is CSAETERRYTF. The CDR3 bases are TGCAGCGCTGAAACAGAGAGGCGCTACACCTTC.

The chain combines TRBV5-1 with TRBJ2-6; D not certain. V was shortened by 0 bases and J by 4 bases, with 2 bases between the two germline ends. Per germline, CDR1 SGHRS and CDR2 YFSETQ. The CDR3 is 13 amino acids. CDR3 residues: CASSLEGANVLTF. The CDR3 DNA sequence: TGCGCCAGCAGCTTGGAGGGGGCCAACGTCCTGACTTTC.

The chain has TRBV6-5 and TRBJ2-2, with no clear D. The germline V gene encodes CDR1 MNHEY and CDR2 SVGAGI. Trimming removed 6 bases at V and 0 bases at J, with 8 bases between. This CDR3 has 14 amino acids. This chain's CDR3 is CASRTPANTGELFF. CDR3 DNA: TGTGCCAGCAGGACCCCCGCGAACACCGGGGAGCTGTTTTTT.

This chain links TRBV12-3 or TRBV12-4 with TRBJ2-7; possible D gene TRBD1, 5 bases. V lost 2 bases and J lost 3, with 8 bases in between. The CDR3 sequence is 13 residues long. The CDR3 sequence: CASSLHRNYEQYF. The DNA of the CDR3 is TGTGCCAGCAGTTTACACAGGAACTACGAGCAGTACTTC.

The V gene is TRBV15, the J gene TRBJ2-3; 9 nucleotides align to TRBD2. The CDR3 contains 15 residues. V was clipped by 2 bases and J by 1 base; unmatched bases: 1. Germline V lookup: CDR1 LNHNV, CDR2 YYDKDF (reference sequence). In nucleotides, the CDR3 is TGTGCCACCAGCAGACTAGCGGGACGCACAGATACGCAGTATTTT. Translated, it gives CATSRLAGRTDTQYF.

V is TRBV11-2 and J is TRBJ2-3; 7 nucleotides match TRBD2. The J segment lost 8 bases and the V segment lost 1 base, leaving 3 bases of the junction unmatched. There are 13 residues in the CDR3. Germline V lookup: CDR1 SGHAT, CDR2 FQNNGV. CDR3 loop: CASSLVGGGTQYF. CDR3 coding DNA: TGTGCCAGCAGCTTAGTGGGGGGGGGTACGCAGTATTTT.

This clone was counted between two and nine times. The J gene is TRBJ1-1, the V gene TRBV18; no clear D. Looked up from germline, CDR1 is KGHSH and CDR2 is LQKENI. This CDR3 has 13 residues. Trimming took 3 bases from V and 5 from J, leaving 10 bases between them. CDR3 DNA sequence: TGTGCCAGCTCACCCTGGGGTTGGACTGAAGCTTTCTTT. Translated: CASSPWGWTEAFF.

The chain employs TRBV5-1 and TRBJ2-2, with 7 bases aligning to TRBD2. J lost 1 base, V lost 0 bases, and 3 bases had no gene match. The germline gives CDR1 SGHRS, CDR2 YFSETQ. There are 16 residues in the CDR3. CDR3 loop: CASSLVSGQNTGELFF. Here the CDR3 DNA reads TGCGCCAGCAGCTTGGTTAGCGGGCAGAACACCGGGGAGCTGTTTTTT.

This chain connects TRBV20-1 to TRBJ1-5; D gene unclear. V was pared by 6 bases and J by 7 bases, with 10 bases between. The CDR3 is made up of 11 amino acids. Germline V gene sequence: CDR1 DFQATT, CDR2 SNEGSKA (reference sequence). The CDR3 sequence: CSASSGQPQHF. For the CDR3, the DNA is TGCAGTGCATCCAGTGGCCAGCCCCAGCATTTT.

This chain joins TRBV6-6 and TRBJ1-6; D perhaps matches TRBD1 (5 bases). This CDR3 region has 13 residues. Trimming removed 6 bases at V and 11 bases at J, with 14 bases between. The germline gives CDR1 MNHNY, CDR2 SVGAGI (reference sequence). The CDR3 sequence: CASSVEVGAPLHF. The CDR3 DNA reads TGTGCCAGCAGCGTCGAGGTGGGGGCACCCCTCCACTTT.

The rearrangement links TRBV30 to TRBJ2-3; 15 bases agree with TRBD2. V shed 0 bases and J 4 bases; nucleotides not matched to a gene: 17. From germline, CDR1 is GTSNPN and CDR2 SVGIG (reference sequence). CDR3 length equals 21 residues. In nucleotides, the CDR3 is TGTGCCTGGAGTGTAAAAAGGGGACTAGCGGGAGGAGGGAGGCTCGCAGATACGCAGTATTTT. This encodes CAWSVKRGLAGGGRLADTQYF. Combining the CDR3 with reference TRBV30 and TRBJ2-3 gives the whole variable domain SQTIHQWPATLVQPVGSPLSLECTVEGTSNPNLYWYRQAAGRGLQLLFYSVGIGQISSEVPQNLSASRPQDRQFILSSKKLLLSDSGFYLCAWSVKRGLAGGGRLADTQYFGPGTRLTVL.

V usage is TRBV28 and J usage is TRBJ2-7; no clear D. The V gene's germline CDR1 is MDHEN and CDR2 SYDVKM. The CDR3 consists of 11 residues. V gave up 6 bases and J gave up 7 bases, with 10 bases separating them. CDR3 loop: CASSLMREQYF. The CDR3 DNA sequence: TGTGCCAGCAGCTTGATGCGGGAGCAGTACTTC.

The chain carries TRBV2 and TRBJ1-5, with D perhaps TRBD1 (6 bases). CDR3 size: 15 residues. Trimming took 4 bases from V and 4 from J, leaving 14 bases between them. Germline V gene data show CDR1 as SNHLY and CDR2 as FYNNEI. Here the CDR3 DNA reads TGTGCCAGCAGTGTACAGGGTGGTGGGAATCAGCCCCAGCATTTT. Its translation: CASSVQGGGNQPQHF. Together with reference TRBV2 and TRBJ1-5, the CDR3 gives the full variable domain: EPEVTQTPSHQVTQMGQEVILRCVPISNHLYFYWYRQILGQKVEFLVSFYNNEISEKSEIFDDQFSVERPDGSNFTLKIRSTKLEDSAMYFCASSVQGGGNQPQHFGDGTRLSIL.

The chain carries TRBV28 and TRBJ1-2; 7 bases line up with TRBD1. V was clipped by 6 bases and J by 4 bases; unmatched bases: 11. Germline V lookup: CDR1 MDHEN, CDR2 SYDVKM. CDR3 length: 15 amino acids. The CDR3 is CASRDDIDRAYGYTF. CDR3 DNA: TGTGCCAGCAGAGACGACATCGACAGGGCCTATGGCTACACCTTC.